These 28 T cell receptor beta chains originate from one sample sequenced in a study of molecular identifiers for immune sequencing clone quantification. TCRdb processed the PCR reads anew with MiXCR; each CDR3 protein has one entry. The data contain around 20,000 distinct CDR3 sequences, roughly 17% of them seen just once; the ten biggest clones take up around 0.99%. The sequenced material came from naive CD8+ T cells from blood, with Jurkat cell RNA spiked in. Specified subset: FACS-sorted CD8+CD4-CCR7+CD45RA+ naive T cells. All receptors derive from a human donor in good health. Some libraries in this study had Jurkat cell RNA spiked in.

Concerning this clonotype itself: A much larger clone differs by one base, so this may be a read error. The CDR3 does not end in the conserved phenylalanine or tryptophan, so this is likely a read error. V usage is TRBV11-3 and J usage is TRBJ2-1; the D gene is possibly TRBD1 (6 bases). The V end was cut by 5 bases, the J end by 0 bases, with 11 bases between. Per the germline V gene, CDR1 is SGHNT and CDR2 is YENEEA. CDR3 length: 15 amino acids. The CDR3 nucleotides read TGTGCCAGCAGCCACAGGGAGAGCTCCTACAATGAGCAGTTCCTC. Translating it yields CASSHRESSYNEQFL.

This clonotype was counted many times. CDR3 sequence reads: CAWSRGGANEQFF. In DNA form, the CDR3 reads TGTGCCTGGAGTCGAGGAGGGGCTAATGAGCAGTTCTTC. The chain carries TRBV30 and TRBJ2-1; possible D gene TRBD2, 6 bases. In germline, CDR1 is GTSNPN, CDR2 SVGIG (reference sequence). This CDR3 has 13 amino acids. V was trimmed by 2 bases and J by 7 bases, leaving 12 bases between them.

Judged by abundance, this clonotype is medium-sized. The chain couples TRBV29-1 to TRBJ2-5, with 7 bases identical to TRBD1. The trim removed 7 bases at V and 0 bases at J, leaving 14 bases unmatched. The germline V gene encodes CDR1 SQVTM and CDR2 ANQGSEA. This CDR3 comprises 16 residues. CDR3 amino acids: CSAERPGTAYQETQYF. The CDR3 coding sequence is TGCAGCGCCGAACGACCAGGGACAGCCTACCAAGAGACCCAGTACTTC.

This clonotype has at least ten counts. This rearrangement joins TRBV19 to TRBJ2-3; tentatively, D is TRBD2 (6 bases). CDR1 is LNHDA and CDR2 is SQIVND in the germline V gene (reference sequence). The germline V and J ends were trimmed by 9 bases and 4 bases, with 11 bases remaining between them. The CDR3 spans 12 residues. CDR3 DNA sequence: TGTGCCAGCCGACTAGGCGCAGATACGCAGTATTTT. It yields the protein CASRLGADTQYF.

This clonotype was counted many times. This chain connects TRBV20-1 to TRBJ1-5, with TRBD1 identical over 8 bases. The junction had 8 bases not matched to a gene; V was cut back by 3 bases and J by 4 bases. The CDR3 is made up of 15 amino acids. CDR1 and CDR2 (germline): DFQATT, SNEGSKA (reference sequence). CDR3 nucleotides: TGCAGTGCTAGTCCCAGGGGGCTTGTGAATCAGCCCCAGCATTTT. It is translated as CSASPRGLVNQPQHF.

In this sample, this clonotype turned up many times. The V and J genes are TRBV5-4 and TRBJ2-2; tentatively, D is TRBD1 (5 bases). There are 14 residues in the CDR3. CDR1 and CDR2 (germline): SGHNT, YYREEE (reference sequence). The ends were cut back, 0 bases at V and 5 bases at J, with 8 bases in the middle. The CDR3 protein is CASSLVAGTGELFF. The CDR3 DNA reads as TGTGCCAGCAGCTTGGTGGCAGGGACCGGGGAGCTGTTTTTT.

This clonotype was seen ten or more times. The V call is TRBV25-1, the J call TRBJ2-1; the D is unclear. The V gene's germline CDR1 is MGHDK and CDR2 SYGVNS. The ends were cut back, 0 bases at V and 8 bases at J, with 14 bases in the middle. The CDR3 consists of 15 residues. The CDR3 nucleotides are TGTGCCAGCAGTGAATATGAGGTTTCACGGGATGAGCAGTTCTTC. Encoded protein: CASSEYEVSRDEQFF.

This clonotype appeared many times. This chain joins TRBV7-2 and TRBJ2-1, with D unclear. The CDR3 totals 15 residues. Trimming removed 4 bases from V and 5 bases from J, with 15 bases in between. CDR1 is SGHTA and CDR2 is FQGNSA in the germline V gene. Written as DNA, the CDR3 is TGTGCCAGCAGCTCACTTGGGTCGAGCAACAATGAGCAGTTCTTC. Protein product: CASSSLGSSNNEQFF.

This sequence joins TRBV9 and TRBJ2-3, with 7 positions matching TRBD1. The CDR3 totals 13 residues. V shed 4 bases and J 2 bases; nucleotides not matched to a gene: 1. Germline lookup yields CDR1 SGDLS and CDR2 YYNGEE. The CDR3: CASSQGVTDTQYF. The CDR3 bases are TGTGCCAGCAGCCAGGGGGTCACAGATACGCAGTATTTT.

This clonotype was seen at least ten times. As DNA, the CDR3 is TGTGCCAGCACGATCAGCTTTAATCAGCCCCAGCATTTT. Protein: CASTISFNQPQHF. The chain combines TRBV6-2 or TRBV6-3 with TRBJ1-5, with D unresolved. Germline-derived CDR1 and CDR2 are MNHEY and SVGEGT. Trimming shortened V by 7 bases and J by 4 bases, and 11 bases separated the two germline ends. This CDR3 has 13 amino acids.

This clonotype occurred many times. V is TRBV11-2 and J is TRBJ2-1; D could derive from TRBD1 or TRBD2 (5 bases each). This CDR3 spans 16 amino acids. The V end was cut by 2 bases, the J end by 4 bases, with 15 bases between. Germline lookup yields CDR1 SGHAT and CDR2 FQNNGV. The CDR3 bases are TGTGCCAGCAGCTTACCCTGGGACCCTCATTACAATGAGCAGTTCTTC. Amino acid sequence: CASSLPWDPHYNEQFF.

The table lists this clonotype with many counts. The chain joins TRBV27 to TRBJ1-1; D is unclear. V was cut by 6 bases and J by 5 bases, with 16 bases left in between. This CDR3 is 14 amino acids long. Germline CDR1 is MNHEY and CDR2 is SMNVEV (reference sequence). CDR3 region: CASREFAGKTEAFF. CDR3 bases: TGTGCCAGCAGGGAATTCGCCGGCAAAACTGAAGCTTTCTTT.

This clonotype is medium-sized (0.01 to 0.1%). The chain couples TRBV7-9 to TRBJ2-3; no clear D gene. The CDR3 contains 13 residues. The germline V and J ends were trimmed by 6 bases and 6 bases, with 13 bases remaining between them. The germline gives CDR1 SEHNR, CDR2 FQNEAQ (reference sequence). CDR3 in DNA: TGTGCCAGCAGGGATTCTGCGAGGGATACGCAGTATTTT. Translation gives CASRDSARDTQYF.

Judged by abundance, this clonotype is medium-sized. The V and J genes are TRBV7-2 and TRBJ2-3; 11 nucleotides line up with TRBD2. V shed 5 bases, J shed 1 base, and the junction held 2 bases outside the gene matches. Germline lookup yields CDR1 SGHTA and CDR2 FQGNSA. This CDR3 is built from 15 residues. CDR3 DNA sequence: TGTGCCAGCAGCCAACTAGCGGGGGGCACAGATACGCAGTATTTT. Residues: CASSQLAGGTDTQYF.

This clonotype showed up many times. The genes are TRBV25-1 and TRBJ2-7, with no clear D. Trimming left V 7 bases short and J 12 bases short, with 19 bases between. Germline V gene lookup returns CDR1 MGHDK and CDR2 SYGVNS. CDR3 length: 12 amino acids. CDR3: CASTKTEGFAYF. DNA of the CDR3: TGTGCCAGCACCAAGACGGAAGGATTTGCGTACTTC.

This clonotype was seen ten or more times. CDR3 coding DNA: TGTGCCAGCAGCTTAACGGACACGAATGGAGATACGCAGTATTTT. Translating gives CASSLTDTNGDTQYF. V is TRBV7-2 and J is TRBJ2-3, with D maybe TRBD1 (5 bases). The ends were cut back, 2 bases at V and 5 bases at J, with 14 bases in the middle. CDR3 length: 15 amino acids. Germline CDR1 reads SGHTA; CDR2 reads FQGNSA. Together with reference TRBV7-2 and TRBJ2-3, the CDR3 gives the full variable domain: GAGVSQSPSNKVTEKGKDVELRCDPISGHTALYWYRQSLGQGLEFLIYFQGNSAPDKSGLPSDRFSAERTGGSVSTLTIQRTQQEDSAVYLCASSLTDTNGDTQYFGPGTRLTVL.

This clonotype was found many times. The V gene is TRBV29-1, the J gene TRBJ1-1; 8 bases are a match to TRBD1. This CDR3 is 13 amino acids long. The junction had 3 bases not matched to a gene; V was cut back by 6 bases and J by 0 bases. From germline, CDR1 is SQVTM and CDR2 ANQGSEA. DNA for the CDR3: TGCAGCGTCGGACAGGGTCTGAACACTGAAGCTTTCTTT. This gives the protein CSVGQGLNTEAFF.

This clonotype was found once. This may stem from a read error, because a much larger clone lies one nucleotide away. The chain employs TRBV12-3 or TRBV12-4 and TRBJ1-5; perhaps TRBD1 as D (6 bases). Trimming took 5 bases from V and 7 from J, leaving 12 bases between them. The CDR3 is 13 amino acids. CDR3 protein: CASSLTGSQPQHF. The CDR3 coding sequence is TGTGCCAGCAGTCTTACAGGGAGCCAGCCCCAGCATTTT.

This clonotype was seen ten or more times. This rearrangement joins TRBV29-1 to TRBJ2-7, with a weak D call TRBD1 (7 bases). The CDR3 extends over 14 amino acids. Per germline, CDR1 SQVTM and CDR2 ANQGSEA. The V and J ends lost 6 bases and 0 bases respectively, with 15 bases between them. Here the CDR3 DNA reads TGCAGCGTCCGAGGACAGGAGGGCTCCTACGAGCAGTACTTC. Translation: CSVRGQEGSYEQYF.

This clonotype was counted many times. In nucleotides, the CDR3 is TGTGCCAGCAGCCCGACTGGGGGGCTTGAGACCCAGTACTTC. It encodes CASSPTGGLETQYF. The genes are TRBV12-3 or TRBV12-4 and TRBJ2-5; D tentatively fits TRBD1 or TRBD2 (6 bases each). The CDR3 is made up of 14 amino acids. V shed 6 bases and J shed 5 bases, with 16 bases lying between them.

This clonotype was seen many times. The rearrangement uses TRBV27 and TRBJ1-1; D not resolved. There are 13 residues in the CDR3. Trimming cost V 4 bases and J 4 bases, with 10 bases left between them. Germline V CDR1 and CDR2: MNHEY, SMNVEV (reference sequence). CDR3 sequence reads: CASSYKAGTEAFF. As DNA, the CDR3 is TGTGCCAGCAGTTATAAGGCGGGCACTGAAGCTTTCTTT.

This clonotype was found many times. This CDR3 reads CASSYNSGGEGEQYF. DNA for the CDR3: TGTGCCAGCAGTTACAACTCCGGGGGGGAGGGCGAGCAGTACTTC. V gene TRBV28 combines with J gene TRBJ2-7; 8 bases fit TRBD2. The CDR3 has 15 amino acids. Germline trimming cut 4 bases from V and 6 bases from J; bases unmatched to any gene: 11. Germline CDR1 MDHEN, CDR2 SYDVKM.

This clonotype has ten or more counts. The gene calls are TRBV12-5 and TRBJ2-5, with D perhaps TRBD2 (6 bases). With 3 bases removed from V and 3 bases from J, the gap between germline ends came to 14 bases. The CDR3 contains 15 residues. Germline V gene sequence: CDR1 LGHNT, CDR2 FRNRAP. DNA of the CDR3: TGTGCTAGTGGTTTTACCGGGGGTTTGGAAGAGACCCAGTACTTC. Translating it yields CASGFTGGLEETQYF.

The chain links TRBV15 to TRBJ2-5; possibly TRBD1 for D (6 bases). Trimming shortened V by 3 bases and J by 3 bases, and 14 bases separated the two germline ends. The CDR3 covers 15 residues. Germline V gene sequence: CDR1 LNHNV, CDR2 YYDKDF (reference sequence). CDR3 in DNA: TGTGCCACCAGCAGCCGAACAGGGTCTGAAGAGACCCAGTACTTC. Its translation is CATSSRTGSEETQYF. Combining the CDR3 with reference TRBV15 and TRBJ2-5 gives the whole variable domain DAMVIQNPRYQVTQFGKPVTLSCSQTLNHNVMYWYQQKSSQAPKLLFHYYDKDFNNEADTPDNFQSRRPNTSFCFLDIRSPGLGDTAMYLCATSSRTGSEETQYFGPGTRLLVL.

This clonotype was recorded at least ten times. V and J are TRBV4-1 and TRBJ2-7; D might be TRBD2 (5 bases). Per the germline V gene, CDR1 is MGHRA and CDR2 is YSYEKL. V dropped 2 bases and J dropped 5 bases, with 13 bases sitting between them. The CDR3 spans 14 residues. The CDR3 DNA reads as TGCGCCAGCAGCCAAAGCGGAGGTCACCACGAGCAGTACTTC. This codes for CASSQSGGHHEQYF.

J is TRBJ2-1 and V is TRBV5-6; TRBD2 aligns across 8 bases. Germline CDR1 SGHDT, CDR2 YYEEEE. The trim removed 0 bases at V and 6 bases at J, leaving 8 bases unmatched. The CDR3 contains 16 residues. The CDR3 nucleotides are TGTGCCAGCAGCTTGGCCTTGGCGGGAGGATTCAATGAGCAGTTCTTC. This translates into CASSLALAGGFNEQFF.

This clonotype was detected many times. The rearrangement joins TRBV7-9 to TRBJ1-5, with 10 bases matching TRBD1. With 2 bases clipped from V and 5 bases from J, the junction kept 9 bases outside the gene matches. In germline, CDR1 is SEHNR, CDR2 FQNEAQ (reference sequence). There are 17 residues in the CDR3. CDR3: CASSLIPSGQGDQPQHF. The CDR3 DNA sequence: TGTGCCAGCAGCTTAATCCCCTCCGGACAGGGGGATCAGCCCCAGCATTTT.

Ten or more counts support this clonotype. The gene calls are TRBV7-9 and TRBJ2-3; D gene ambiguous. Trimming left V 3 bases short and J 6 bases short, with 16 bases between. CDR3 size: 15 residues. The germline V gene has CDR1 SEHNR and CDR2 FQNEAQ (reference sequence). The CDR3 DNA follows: TGTGCCAGCAGCTTGTCCCAGGATAACCGGGATACGCAGTATTTT. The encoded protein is CASSLSQDNRDTQYF.